The next 15 T cell receptor beta chains were all read from a single sample in a study of cytomegalovirus exposure and HLA in healthy donors. In the PCR, 60 Vbeta and 13 Jbeta primers were used. Data came from immunoSEQ multiplex PCR; TCRdb stores just in-frame clones and leaves some out. The sample has tens of thousands of clones; 67% are singletons. The specimen was PBMCs. These receptors originate from a woman aged 45-65 years in good health and CMV-seropositive.

The gene calls are TRBV29-1 and TRBJ2-3; the D is unclear. The CDR3 is 13 amino acids. Trimming removed 6 bases at V and 4 bases at J, with 14 bases between. Per the germline V gene, CDR1 is SQVTM and CDR2 is ANQGSEA. CDR3 bases: TGCAGCGTGGGTGCGGAGTCCCCAGATACGCAGTATTTT. Its protein is CSVGAESPDTQYF.

In this sample, this clone turned up a few times. The gene calls are TRBV27 and TRBJ1-4, with no clear D. The CDR3 consists of 13 residues. Between the trimmed V and J ends, which lost 8 bases and 7 bases, there was a span of 14 bases. Germline V lookup: CDR1 MNHEY, CDR2 SMNVEV (reference sequence). In nucleotides, the CDR3 is TGTGCCAGCCGACTCTTGGGGAGTGAAAAACTGTTTTTT. Encoded protein: CASRLLGSEKLFF.

The chain uses TRBV6-6 and TRBJ1-1; D might be TRBD1 (5 bases). Trimming removed 8 bases at V and 9 bases at J, with 13 bases between. This CDR3 spans 11 amino acids. CDR1 and CDR2 from the germline V gene are MNHNY and SVGAGI (reference sequence). In DNA form, the CDR3 reads TGTGCCAGCGGGGAAAGGACACAAGCTTTCTTT. The encoded protein is CASGERTQAFF.

This chain uses TRBV5-1 with TRBJ2-3; 7 bases match TRBD2. Losses at the gene ends were 0 bases for V and 6 bases for J; bases not matched to a gene: 4. This CDR3 has 14 amino acids. Per germline, CDR1 SGHRS and CDR2 YFSETQ. CDR3 nucleotides: TGCGCCAGCAGCTTGGCCGTGGGAGGGGATACGCAGTATTTT. Protein sequence: CASSLAVGGDTQYF.

J is TRBJ1-5 and V is TRBV30; perhaps TRBD1 as D (5 bases). The CDR3 is 15 residues long. V was pared by 3 bases and J by 0 bases, with 12 bases between. CDR1 is GTSNPN and CDR2 is SVGIG in the germline V gene (reference sequence). This chain's CDR3 is CAWSAGGYSNQPQHF. As DNA, the CDR3 is TGTGCCTGGAGCGCGGGGGGATATAGCAATCAGCCCCAGCATTTT. Full variable domain (missing parts from reference TRBV30 and TRBJ1-5): SQTIHQWPATLVQPVGSPLSLECTVEGTSNPNLYWYRQAAGRGLQLLFYSVGIGQISSEVPQNLSASRPQDRQFILSSKKLLLSDSGFYLCAWSAGGYSNQPQHFGDGTRLSIL.

This clone appeared a few times. Here the CDR3 reads CASSKLAGLGSGNTIYF. In nucleotides, the CDR3 is TGTGCCAGTAGTAAATTGGCAGGGCTTGGGTCTGGAAACACCATATATTTT. V is TRBV19 and J is TRBJ1-3; D may be TRBD1 (5 bases). The CDR3 totals 17 residues. The V and J ends lost 4 bases and 1 base respectively, with 17 bases between them. Germline values: CDR1 LNHDA, CDR2 SQIVND (reference sequence).

This clone was seen a few times. The chain employs TRBV19 and TRBJ2-1, with TRBD2 matching 7 bases. Germline V lookup: CDR1 LNHDA, CDR2 SQIVND (reference sequence). The CDR3 is made up of 16 amino acids. The junction had 15 bases not matched to a gene; V was cut back by 7 bases and J by 6 bases. CDR3 region: CASNSLSIGGGNEQFF. The CDR3 coding sequence is TGTGCCAGTAACTCCCTATCCATAGGCGGGGGCAATGAGCAGTTCTTC.

This clone was observed a handful of times. The chain employs TRBV5-1 and TRBJ2-1, with 8 bases fitting TRBD2. Germline loops: CDR1 SGHRS, CDR2 YFSETQ. CDR3 length equals 13 residues. The V and J ends lost 0 bases and 8 bases, in that order; junction bases with no gene match: 1. The CDR3: CASSLELADEQFF. CDR3 sequence (DNA): TGCGCCAGCAGCTTGGAACTAGCGGATGAGCAGTTCTTC.

The CDR3 loop is CASSLEDSAYFF. CDR3 bases: TGTGCCAGCAGCTTAGAAGACAGCGCTTATTTCTTC. V usage is TRBV11-2 and J usage is TRBJ2-1; maybe TRBD1 (5 bases). The CDR3 consists of 12 residues. Germline CDR1 SGHAT, CDR2 FQNNGV. Trimming removed 0 bases at V and 16 bases at J, with 13 bases between.

V is TRBV9 and J is TRBJ2-3; maybe TRBD2 (6 bases). Trimming took off 0 bases at V and 3 bases at J, with 14 bases between the two ends. Germline CDR1 reads SGDLS; CDR2 reads YYNGEE. CDR3 length: 16 residues. The chain's CDR3 is CASSVGGAGTTDTQYF. Here the CDR3 DNA reads TGTGCCAGCAGCGTAGGTGGGGCGGGAACAACAGATACGCAGTATTTT.

This rearrangement joins TRBV19 to TRBJ2-7, with TRBD2 matching over 7 bases. The germline CDR1 and CDR2 sequences are LNHDA and SQIVND (reference sequence). V lost 0 bases, J lost 1 base, and 18 bases stayed unmatched. The CDR3 runs to 20 residues. For the CDR3, the DNA is TGTGCCAGTAGTATAGATGCCCACGTGGTTGCGGGGGACGCATCCTACGAGCAGTACGTC. This sequence encodes CASSIDAHVVAGDASYEQYV.

With respect to this clone: The germline gene is not matched at one end of the junction; a read error may be the cause. This chain links TRBV29-1 with TRBJ2-4; D is possibly TRBD1 (6 bases). Per the germline V gene, CDR1 is SQVTM and CDR2 is ANQGSEA. This CDR3 comprises 18 residues. The CDR3 coding sequence is TGCAGCGTTTCCCCCGGGGTGGGGGCTTATCTAGCCAAAAACATTCGGTACTTC. Protein sequence: CSVSPGVGAYLAKNIRYF.

This clone was observed once. V gene TRBV5-1 combines with J gene TRBJ2-3, with D unclear. The CDR3 is made up of 12 amino acids. The germline gives CDR1 SGHRS, CDR2 YFSETQ. V dropped 0 bases and J dropped 5 bases, with 4 bases sitting between them. The CDR3 bases are TGCGCCAGCAGCTTGGCCCTAGATACGCAGTATTTT. Encoded protein: CASSLALDTQYF.

On this clone: The junction departs from the called germline gene at one end, perhaps through a read error. This chain joins TRBV7-9 and TRBJ2-1, with a weak D call TRBD2 (5 bases). Germline CDR1 reads SEHNR; CDR2 reads FQNEAQ (reference sequence). The CDR3 is 13 residues long. CDR3 DNA: TGTTCCAGCAGCTTAAACGGGGTCAATGAGCAGTTCTTC. This encodes CSSSLNGVNEQFF.

This clone was seen a handful of times. The chain is built from TRBV5-1 and TRBJ2-1; TRBD1 matches at 7 bases. V trimming: 4 bases; J trimming: 12 bases; junction bases outside the gene matches: 10. The CDR3 is made up of 13 amino acids. From germline, CDR1 is SGHRS and CDR2 YFSETQ. CDR3 DNA sequence: TGCGCCAGCAGCCCCGGGACAGCCTTTCGGCAGTTCTTC. This gives the protein CASSPGTAFRQFF. The whole variable domain, filled in from reference TRBV5-1 and TRBJ2-1, reads KAGVTQTPRYLIKTRGQQVTLSCSPISGHRSVSWYQQTPGQGLQFLFEYFSETQRNKGNFPGRFSGRQFSNSRSEMNVSTLELGDSALYLCASSPGTAFRQFFGPGTRLTVL.